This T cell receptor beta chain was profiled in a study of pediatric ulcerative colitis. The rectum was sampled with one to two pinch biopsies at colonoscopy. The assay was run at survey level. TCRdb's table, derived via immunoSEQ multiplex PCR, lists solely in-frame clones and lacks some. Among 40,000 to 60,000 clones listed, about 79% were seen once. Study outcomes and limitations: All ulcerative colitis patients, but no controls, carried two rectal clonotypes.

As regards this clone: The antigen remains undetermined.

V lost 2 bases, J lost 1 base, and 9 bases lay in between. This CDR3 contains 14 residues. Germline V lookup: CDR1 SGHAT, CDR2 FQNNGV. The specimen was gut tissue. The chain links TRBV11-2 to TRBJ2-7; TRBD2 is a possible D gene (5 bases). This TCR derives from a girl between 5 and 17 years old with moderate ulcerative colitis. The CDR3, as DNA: TGTGCCAGCAGCTTATTCGGGGTATCCTACGAGCAGTACTTC. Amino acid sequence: CASSLFGVSYEQYF.